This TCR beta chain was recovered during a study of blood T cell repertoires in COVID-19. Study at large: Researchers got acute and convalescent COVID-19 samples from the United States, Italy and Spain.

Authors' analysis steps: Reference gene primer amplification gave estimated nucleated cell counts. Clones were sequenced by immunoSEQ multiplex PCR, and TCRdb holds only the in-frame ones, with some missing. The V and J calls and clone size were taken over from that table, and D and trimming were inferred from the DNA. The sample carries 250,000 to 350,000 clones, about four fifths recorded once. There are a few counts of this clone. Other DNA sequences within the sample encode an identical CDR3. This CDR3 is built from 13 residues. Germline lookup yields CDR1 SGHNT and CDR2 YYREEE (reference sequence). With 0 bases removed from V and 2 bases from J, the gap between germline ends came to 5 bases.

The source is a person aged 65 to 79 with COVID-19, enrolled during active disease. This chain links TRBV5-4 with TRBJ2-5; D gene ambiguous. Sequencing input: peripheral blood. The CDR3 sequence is CASSLGQQETQYF. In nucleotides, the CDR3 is TGTGCCAGCAGCTTGGGACAACAAGAGACCCAGTACTTC.